One and the same sample provided the 9 T cell receptor beta chains below, sequenced in a study of T-cell memory formation after mild COVID-19. TCRdb ran MiXCR on the 5' RACE reads and lists one entry per CDR3 protein. The table lists 150,000 to 200,000 distinct CDR3 sequences, around 10% of them singletons. The sample consisted of PBMCs or a T cell subset sorted from them (not recorded which). The origin of the receptors is a man in his late teens or twenties who had mild COVID-19 (a few samples of this study predate the infection). Cell type and time point are not known.

V is TRBV28 and J is TRBJ2-7; D may be TRBD1 (5 bases). Germline loops: CDR1 MDHEN, CDR2 SYDVKM. V dropped 6 bases and J dropped 3 bases, with 6 bases sitting between them. The CDR3 is made up of 11 amino acids. CDR3 sequence (DNA): TGTGCCAGCAGGGACAACTACGAGCAGTACGTC. Protein sequence: CASRDNYEQYV.

This clonotype was counted a few times. The rearrangement joins TRBV13 to TRBJ1-1; TRBD1 matches 7 bases. Per the germline V gene, CDR1 is PRHDT and CDR2 is FYEKMQ (reference sequence). The V segment lost 5 bases and the J segment 4 bases; nucleotides outside the gene matches: 16. This CDR3 has 17 residues. In DNA, the CDR3 is TGTGCCAGCAGCCCACGACAGGGCTCCTTCTCTTCCACTGAAGCTTTCTTT. The encoded protein is CASSPRQGSFSSTEAFF.

The rearrangement joins TRBV3-1 to TRBJ1-4; D gene unclear. Germline CDR1 reads LGHDT; CDR2 reads YNNKEL (reference sequence). The CDR3 is 15 residues long. V shed 4 bases and J shed 7 bases, with 16 bases lying between them. The CDR3 protein is CASSRSQLATEKLFF. CDR3 DNA sequence: TGTGCCAGCAGCCGGTCACAGCTGGCCACTGAAAAACTGTTTTTT.

The rearrangement links TRBV7-2 to TRBJ2-3, with TRBD2 matching over 11 bases. V was clipped by 5 bases and J by 3 bases; unmatched bases: 7. This CDR3 comprises 16 residues. Germline V lookup: CDR1 SGHTA, CDR2 FQGNSA. The CDR3 nucleotides are TGTGCCAGCAGCCGCATGAGACTAGCGGGGACAGATACGCAGTATTTT. This sequence encodes CASSRMRLAGTDTQYF.

At least ten counts were recorded for this clonotype. The gene calls are TRBV5-1 and TRBJ2-1, with D unresolved. Germline assignment: CDR1 SGHRS and CDR2 YFSETQ. The CDR3 runs to 14 residues. V was pared by 4 bases and J by 2 bases, with 10 bases between. CDR3 sequence (DNA): TGCGCCAGCAGCCCCCCCGGAGCCTACAATGAGCAGTTCTTC. This gives the protein CASSPPGAYNEQFF. The full variable domain, its missing parts supplied by reference TRBV5-1 and TRBJ2-1, is KAGVTQTPRYLIKTRGQQVTLSCSPISGHRSVSWYQQTPGQGLQFLFEYFSETQRNKGNFPGRFSGRQFSNSRSEMNVSTLELGDSALYLCASSPPGAYNEQFFGPGTRLTVL.

This clonotype has ten or more counts. The rearrangement joins TRBV4-3 to TRBJ2-1, with TRBD2 identical over 11 bases. This CDR3 comprises 15 residues. Germline loops: CDR1 LGHNA, CDR2 YSLEER. Trimming took 5 bases from V and 4 from J; bases not matched to a gene: 4. DNA for the CDR3: TGCGCCAGCAGCTTCACTAGCGGGGGTTACAATGAGCAGTTCTTC. Protein: CASSFTSGGYNEQFF.

This clonotype has at least ten counts. The J gene is TRBJ1-5, the V gene TRBV24-1; the D gene is possibly TRBD1 (5 bases). CDR3 length: 14 amino acids. CDR1 and CDR2 (germline): KGHDR, SFDVKD. The germline V and J ends were trimmed by 5 bases and 4 bases, with 11 bases remaining between them. CDR3 sequence reads: CATSGQGQNQPQHF. In nucleotides, the CDR3 is TGTGCCACCAGTGGGCAGGGCCAAAATCAGCCCCAGCATTTT.

This clonotype was counted ten times or more. The chain couples TRBV4-3 to TRBJ2-2; 8 nucleotides line up with TRBD2. V shed 5 bases and J 9 bases; nucleotides not matched to a gene: 11. The CDR3 spans 15 residues. Germline CDR1 and CDR2: LGHNA and YSLEER. CDR3: CASSSSGGAFRELFF. In DNA, the CDR3 is TGCGCCAGCAGCAGCAGCGGGGGCGCATTCCGGGAGCTGTTTTTT.

The genes are TRBV5-1 and TRBJ1-1; D is undetermined. This CDR3 has 14 residues. CDR1 is SGHRS and CDR2 is YFSETQ in the germline V gene. Trimming removed 5 bases at V and 0 bases at J, with 11 bases between. The CDR3 is CASRVRGVNTEAFF. In DNA form, the CDR3 reads TGCGCCAGCAGGGTCCGTGGGGTGAACACTGAAGCTTTCTTT.